This section outlines one T cell receptor beta chain sequence together with its context. The authors' processing: From reference gene primer amplification, estimates of nucleated cell counts were derived. The data were produced by immunoSEQ multiplex PCR, yet TCRdb's version contains in-frame clones alone and is incomplete. V and J calls plus clone size are reproduced from that table; the DNA served to infer D and trimming. The data show about 180,000 clones, 70% to 90% seen once. This record belongs to a study of blood T cell repertoires in COVID-19. Across the study: Italy, Spain and the United States were the sources of the convalescent and acute COVID-19 samples.

V lost 0 bases and J lost 5, with 10 bases in between. The CDR3 totals 13 residues. Looked up from germline, CDR1 is GTSNPN and CDR2 is SVGIG (reference sequence). The J gene is TRBJ2-5, the V gene TRBV30, with D perhaps matching TRBD2 (5 bases). The clonotype originates from a man in his forties or fifties with active or convalescent COVID-19. Sequencing was performed on peripheral blood. CDR3 in DNA: TGTGCCTGGAGTGTACGGGAACGGGAGACCCAGTACTTC. Translated, it gives CAWSVRERETQYF.